The entry below gives a single T cell receptor (beta chain) sequence along with its context. Its target is not known. The record originates from a study of cytomegalovirus exposure and HLA in healthy donors. Study-level results: In a later analysis, specific HLA alleles were associated with 15,000 to 20,000 TCR beta sequences at a 0.05 false discovery rate. For most subjects, TCR beta sequences were reported to predict HLA-A and HLA-B alleles with accuracy. Highly shared variants forming one cluster were likely a sequencing artifact.

This PCR relied on a set of 60 Vbeta primers and 13 Jbeta primers. Measured with immunoSEQ multiplex PCR; TCRdb has only the in-frame clones, and not every one. Of approximately 150,000 clones in the sample, around four fifths are singletons; the top ten hold approximately 2.7%. V lost 3 bases, J lost 7 bases, and 10 bases lay in between. The V gene's germline CDR1 is SGHNT and CDR2 YYREEE (reference sequence). The CDR3 contains 13 residues. The chain combines TRBV5-4 with TRBJ1-4, with a tentative D call TRBD1 (6 bases). Sequenced: PBMCs. The receptor's source is a boy aged 2-9 years in good health and CMV-seronegative. The CDR3 region has the DNA TGTGCCAGCAGCTCCTTAGGGGGTGAAAAACTGTTTTTT. Translated: CASSSLGGEKLFF.